Presented here are 11 T cell receptor beta chains from one specimen sequenced in a study of T cells in Graves' hyperthyroidism and ophthalmopathy. RNA transcripts served as the template for amplifying TCR beta CDR3 regions. An initial round of RT-PCR targeting the TCR CDR3 relied on the HTBI primer set. TCRdb used MiXCR to reprocess the multiplex PCR reads, holding one entry per CDR3 protein. The sample lists approximately 530,000 distinct CDR3 sequences, over 15% occurring once. Sequencing was performed on blood. The receptors originated from a woman aged 18-29 years with Graves' hyperthyroidism.

Concerning this clonotype itself: This may come from a read error, since a much larger clone is one base off. The rearrangement uses TRBV20-1 and TRBJ2-1, with 12 nucleotides matching TRBD2. The junction had 1 base not matched to a gene; V was cut back by 5 bases and J by 5 bases. From germline, CDR1 is DFQATT and CDR2 SNEGSKA (reference sequence). The CDR3 consists of 13 residues. DNA for the CDR3: TGCAGTGCTCGACTAGCGGGAGACAATGAGCAGTTCTTC. Translating gives CSARLAGDNEQFF.

This clonotype was seen repeatedly, ten times or more. At one end, the junction sequence differs from germline, possibly due to a read error. The chain joins TRBV2 to TRBJ2-7; weak D call: TRBD2 (6 bases). This CDR3 is built from 18 residues. Germline V lookup: CDR1 SNHLY, CDR2 FYNNEI. CDR3 DNA sequence: TGTGCCTGCAGCCCAAGCTGGGACGGGGAGGCACGAACCTACGAGCAGTACTTC. Amino acid sequence: CACSPSWDGEARTYEQYF. Full variable domain (outside the CDR3, taken from reference TRBV2 and TRBJ2-7): EPEVTQTPSHQVTQMGQEVILRCVPISNHLYFYWYRQILGQKVEFLVSFYNNEISEKSEIFDDQFSVERPDGSNFTLKIRSTKLEDSAMYFCACSPSWDGEARTYEQYFGPGTRLTVT.

This clonotype appeared a few times. This chain uses TRBV10-3 with TRBJ1-2, with 10 positions matching TRBD1. The CDR3 is made up of 15 amino acids. Germline CDR1 and CDR2: ENHRY and SYGVKD. Trimming at V came to 11 bases and at J to 5 bases, leaving 14 bases not matched to a gene. The CDR3 here is CAAGTGDPTLYGYTF. Here the CDR3 DNA reads TGTGCCGCCGGGACAGGGGATCCGACTCTGTATGGCTACACCTTC.

This clonotype was picked up many times. The genes are TRBV20-1 and TRBJ2-1; a weak D match, TRBD1 (6 bases). The length of the CDR3 is 17 residues. Germline lookup yields CDR1 DFQATT and CDR2 SNEGSKA (reference sequence). V was trimmed by 1 base and J by 3 bases, leaving 19 bases between them. CDR3 bases: TGCAGTGCTAGAGGTTATCCAGGGGCCGAAAGCTACAATGAGCAGTTCTTC. As protein: CSARGYPGAESYNEQFF.

In the case of this clonotype: A much larger clone lies a single base off, so this may be a read error. The CDR3 DNA reads as TGTGCCAGCAGTTTAATCGGGAGCCCCACCTACGAGCAGCACTTC. It specifies CASSLIGSPTYEQHF. V is TRBV12-3 or TRBV12-4 and J is TRBJ2-7; tentatively, D is TRBD2 (6 bases). The CDR3 loop spans 15 amino acids.

This clonotype was recorded many times. The chain links TRBV20-1 to TRBJ2-3; perhaps TRBD1 as D (5 bases). V gave up 5 bases and J gave up 0 bases, with 15 bases separating them. The CDR3 consists of 15 residues. The germline gives CDR1 DFQATT, CDR2 SNEGSKA (reference sequence). The CDR3 DNA sequence: TGCAGTGCTCGTAGCCCAGGGAAAAGCACAGATACGCAGTATTTT. It yields the protein CSARSPGKSTDTQYF.

This clonotype has more than one count but fewer than ten. The J gene is TRBJ1-2, the V gene TRBV6-1, with a weak D call TRBD1 (5 bases). Trimming took 5 bases from V and 13 from J, leaving 26 bases between them. This CDR3 spans 15 amino acids. Germline lookup yields CDR1 MNHNS and CDR2 SASEGT. The CDR3 region is CASSHKSGTQKGCTF. Written as DNA, the CDR3 is TGTGCCAGCAGTCACAAATCCGGGACGCAGAAGGGATGCACCTTC.

This clonotype was counted many times. The V gene is TRBV12-3 or TRBV12-4, the J gene TRBJ2-7; no reliable D call. The CDR3 length is 13 residues. The ends were cut back, 5 bases at V and 3 bases at J, with 11 bases in the middle. In DNA form, the CDR3 reads TGTGCCAGCAGTCCTCAGCTATTCTACGAGCAGTACTTC. As protein: CASSPQLFYEQYF.

This clonotype came up many times. The rearrangement uses TRBV11-2 and TRBJ2-3; TRBD2 matches 8 bases. The CDR3 runs to 15 residues. J lost 5 bases, V lost 5 bases, and 9 bases had no gene match. Looked up from germline, CDR1 is SGHAT and CDR2 is FQNNGV. CDR3 DNA sequence: TGTGCCAGCAGCCCAATCGGGAGGGCCTTAGATACGCAGTATTTT. Residues: CASSPIGRALDTQYF.

The chain is built from TRBV28 and TRBJ2-2, with 8 bases matching TRBD2. V lost 8 bases and J lost 1; bases outside the gene matches: 6. This CDR3 comprises 15 residues. CDR1 and CDR2 from the germline V gene are MDHEN and SYDVKM. CDR3 bases: TGTGCCAGCCGGGAGGGCCCGAGGAACACCGGGGAGCTGTTTTTT. Amino acid sequence: CASREGPRNTGELFF.

This clonotype appeared many times. The V gene is TRBV30, the J gene TRBJ1-4, with TRBD1 matching over 7 bases. V was pared by 4 bases and J by 4 bases, with 12 bases of the junction left unmatched. CDR3 size: 16 residues. Germline lookup yields CDR1 GTSNPN and CDR2 SVGIG (reference sequence). This chain's CDR3 is CAWNRLRQGRNEKLFF. The CDR3 DNA reads TGTGCCTGGAATCGGCTAAGACAGGGACGTAATGAAAAACTGTTTTTT.